What follows describes a single TCR beta chain. Its antigen is currently unknown. The entry originates in a study of vaccination effects on CD4 cells after COVID-19. The assay was immunoSEQ multiplex PCR, and TCRdb's table has in-frame clones only and misses some. Of approximately 54,000 clones listed, 75% to 90% are singletons. Sequencing was preceded by expansion of antigen-specific CD4+ T cells with viral peptide pools in the ViraFEST assay. The authors isolated CD4+ T cells after about 10 days of culture. V lost 7 bases and J 1 base, leaving 17 bases between the germline ends. The length of the CDR3 is 16 residues. The germline V gene encodes CDR1 SGHTA and CDR2 FQGNSA.

This chain connects TRBV7-2 to TRBJ1-5; D ambiguous. The receptor comes from a human donor who received a COVID-19 vaccine. The input for sequencing was CD4+ T cells from PBMCs cultured with HCoV-229E spike peptides, taken before COVID-19 vaccination. CDR3 residues: CASTSSVQNSNQPQHF. The CDR3 DNA reads as TGTGCCAGCACCTCAAGTGTTCAGAACAGCAATCAGCCCCAGCATTTT.